Only a few counts were recorded for the clone carrying this T cell receptor (beta chain). Its antigen is still unknown. The source of the sample is a study of T-cell memory formation after mild COVID-19. Overall study context: TCR clusters were largely donor specific.

Overall study findings and caveats: A subset of responding clones appeared in pre-infection memory, suggesting cross-reactive memory joined. The main location of contracting CD4+ clones was CM and EM, and that of contracting CD8+ clones was EMRA. Contracting clones, day 15 to 85, had balanced CD4/CD8, and later expanders favored CD4+.

Trimming took off 6 bases at V and 7 bases at J, with 15 bases between the two ends. CDR3 size: 13 residues. Germline lookup yields CDR1 MNHEY and CDR2 SMNVEV (reference sequence). One entry per CDR3 protein, called by TCRdb with MiXCR from the 5' RACE reads. The repertoire holds fewer than 650,000 distinct CDR3 sequences, about 22% seen once, with 8.4% in the top ten. This sequence was found in an adult woman who had mild COVID-19 (a few samples of this study predate the infection). Cell type and time point are not known. Sequencing was performed on PBMCs or a T cell subset sorted from them (not recorded which). The chain combines TRBV27 with TRBJ1-2; the D is unclear. The CDR3 DNA reads TGTGCCAGCAGGACTGGCTCCCGAGGTGGCTACACCTTC. Its protein product is CASRTGSRGGYTF.